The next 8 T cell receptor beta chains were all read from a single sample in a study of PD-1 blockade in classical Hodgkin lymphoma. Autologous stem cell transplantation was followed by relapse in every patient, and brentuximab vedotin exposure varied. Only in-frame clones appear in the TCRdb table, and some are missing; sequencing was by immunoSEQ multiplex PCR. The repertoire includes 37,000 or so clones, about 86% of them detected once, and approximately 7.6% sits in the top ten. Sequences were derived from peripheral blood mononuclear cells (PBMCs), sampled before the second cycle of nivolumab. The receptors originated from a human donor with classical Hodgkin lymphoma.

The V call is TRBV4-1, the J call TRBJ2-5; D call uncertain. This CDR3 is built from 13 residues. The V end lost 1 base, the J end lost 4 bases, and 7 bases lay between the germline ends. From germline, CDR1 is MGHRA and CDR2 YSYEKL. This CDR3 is CASSQAFSETQYF. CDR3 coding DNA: TGCGCCAGCAGCCAAGCCTTTTCAGAGACCCAGTACTTC.

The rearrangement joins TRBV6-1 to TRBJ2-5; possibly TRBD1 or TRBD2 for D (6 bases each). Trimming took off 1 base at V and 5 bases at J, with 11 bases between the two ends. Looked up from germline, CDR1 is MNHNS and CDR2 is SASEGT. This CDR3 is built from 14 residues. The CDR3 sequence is CASSEGGARETQYF. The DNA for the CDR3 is TGTGCCAGCAGTGAAGGGGGGGCGCGGGAGACCCAGTACTTC.

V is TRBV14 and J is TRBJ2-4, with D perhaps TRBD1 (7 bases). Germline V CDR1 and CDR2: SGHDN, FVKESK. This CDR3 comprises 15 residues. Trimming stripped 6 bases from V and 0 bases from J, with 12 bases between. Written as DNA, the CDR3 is TGTGCCAGCAGTGCGGGACAGTTAGCCAAAAACATTCAGTACTTC. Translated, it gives CASSAGQLAKNIQYF.

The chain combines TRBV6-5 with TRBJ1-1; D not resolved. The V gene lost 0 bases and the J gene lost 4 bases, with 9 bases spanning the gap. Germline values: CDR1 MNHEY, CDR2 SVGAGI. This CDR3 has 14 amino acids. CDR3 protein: CASSYSGRGTEAFF. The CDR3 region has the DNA TGTGCCAGCAGTTACTCTGGCCGGGGCACTGAAGCTTTCTTT.

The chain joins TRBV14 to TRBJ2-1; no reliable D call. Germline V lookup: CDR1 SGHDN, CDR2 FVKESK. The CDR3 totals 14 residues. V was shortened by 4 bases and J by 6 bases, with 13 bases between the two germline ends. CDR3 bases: TGTGCCAGCAGCCCCTGGCTGGGCGGCAATGAGCAGTTCTTC. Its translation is CASSPWLGGNEQFF.

The CDR3 spells CASSEIQGYEQYF. The CDR3, as DNA: TGTGCCAGCAGTGAAATACAGGGATACGAGCAGTACTTC. The chain carries TRBV6-1 and TRBJ2-7, with a tentative D call TRBD1 (6 bases). Germline loops: CDR1 MNHNS, CDR2 SASEGT. The V end was cut by 2 bases, the J end by 4 bases, with 9 bases between. The CDR3 contains 13 residues.

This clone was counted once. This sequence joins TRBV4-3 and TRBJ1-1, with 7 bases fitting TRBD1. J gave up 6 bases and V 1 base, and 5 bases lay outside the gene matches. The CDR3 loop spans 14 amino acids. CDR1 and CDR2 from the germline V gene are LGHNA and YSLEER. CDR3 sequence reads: CASSQVTGLPEAFF. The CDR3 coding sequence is TGCGCCAGCAGCCAAGTGACAGGGCTTCCTGAAGCTTTCTTT.

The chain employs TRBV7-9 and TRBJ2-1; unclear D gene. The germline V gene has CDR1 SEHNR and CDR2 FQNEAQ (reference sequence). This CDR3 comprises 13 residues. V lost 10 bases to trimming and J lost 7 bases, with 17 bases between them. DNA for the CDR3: TGTGCCACCCCCCGCGGTGTGGGTAATGAGCAGTTCTTC. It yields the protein CATPRGVGNEQFF.